Below are 22 T cell receptor beta chains sequenced from a single sample in a study of blood T cell repertoires in COVID-19. The method was immunoSEQ multiplex PCR; TCRdb's version includes in-frame clones alone and lacks a portion of them. Among 230,000 or so clones listed, roughly 89% were seen once. Sequenced input: peripheral blood. These receptors all come from a woman aged 40 to 50 who had recovered from COVID-19.

This chain joins TRBV24-1 and TRBJ1-6; the D is unclear. The V end lost 0 bases, the J end lost 7 bases, and 6 bases lay between the germline ends. The CDR3 spans 14 residues. CDR1 is KGHDR, CDR2 SFDVKD, per germline. The CDR3 region is CATSDLNSNSPLHF. CDR3 DNA: TGTGCCACCAGTGATTTGAACAGCAATTCACCCCTCCACTTT.

This clone was counted between two and nine times. The chain links TRBV7-3 to TRBJ2-2; weak D call: TRBD1 (5 bases). Looked up from germline, CDR1 is SGHTA and CDR2 is FQGTGA. V was shortened by 5 bases and J by 1 base, with 14 bases between the two germline ends. The CDR3 extends over 16 amino acids. DNA for the CDR3: TGTGCCAGCAGCACCCAGGGTCCCGGGAACACCGGGGAGCTGTTTTTT. Protein sequence: CASSTQGPGNTGELFF.

V is TRBV10-3 and J is TRBJ2-7; TRBD2 matches at 7 bases. Per the germline V gene, CDR1 is ENHRY and CDR2 is SYGVKD. There are 12 residues in the CDR3. With 11 bases clipped from V and 6 bases from J, the junction kept 10 bases outside the gene matches. CDR3: CAAAGTTGEQYV. In DNA, the CDR3 is TGTGCCGCGGCCGGGACTACCGGCGAGCAGTACGTC.

V gene TRBV2 combines with J gene TRBJ2-3; D perhaps matches TRBD1 (5 bases). Trimming pared 8 bases from V and 6 bases from J, leaving 9 bases between. Germline CDR1 reads SNHLY; CDR2 reads FYNNEI. CDR3 length: 11 residues. The CDR3 here is CASYRGDTQYF. CDR3 nucleotides: TGTGCCAGCTATAGGGGCGATACGCAGTATTTT.

In DNA, the CDR3 is TGTGCCAGCAGTTACTCGACAGGGGCGGGAACTGAAGCTTTCTTT. It specifies CASSYSTGAGTEAFF. This chain connects TRBV6-5 to TRBJ1-1, with 8 bases fitting TRBD1. This CDR3 is 15 amino acids long. Looked up from germline, CDR1 is MNHEY and CDR2 is SVGAGI. The V gene end was trimmed by 0 bases and the J gene end by 5 bases; junction bases not matched to a gene: 5.

The V gene is TRBV5-5, the J gene TRBJ2-6; 7 bases map to TRBD1. The J segment lost 0 bases and the V segment lost 0 bases, leaving 3 bases of the junction unmatched. CDR1 SGHKS and CDR2 YYEKEE come from the germline V gene (reference sequence). The CDR3 totals 17 residues. The chain's CDR3 is CASSLGQGDSGANVLTF. The CDR3 DNA follows: TGTGCCAGCAGCTTGGGACAGGGAGACTCTGGGGCCAACGTCCTGACTTTC.

For this clone: At one boundary the junction diverges from the germline segment, which might be a read error. This sequence joins TRBV15 and TRBJ1-2; D is uncertain. CDR3 length: 14 amino acids. Germline assignment: CDR1 LNHNV and CDR2 YYDKDF (reference sequence). The CDR3 bases are TGTGCCACCAGCAGGGGTGAGGGCATCTATCGCTACACCTTC. Amino acids: CATSRGEGIYRYTF. Supplemented by reference TRBV15 and TRBJ1-2, the full variable domain reads DAMVIQNPRYQVTQFGKPVTLSCSQTLNHNVMYWYQQKSSQAPKLLFHYYDKDFNNEADTPDNFQSRRPNTSFCFLDIRSPGLGDTAMYLCATSRGEGIYRYTFGSGTRLTVV.

This rearrangement joins TRBV7-3 to TRBJ2-7; possible D gene TRBD1, 6 bases. CDR1 is SGHTA, CDR2 FQGTGA, per germline. The CDR3 is made up of 15 amino acids. The V gene lost 0 bases and the J gene lost 2 bases, with 11 bases spanning the gap. Here the CDR3 DNA reads TGTGCCAGCAGCTTAACCCCGACAGGAACCTACGAGCAGTACTTC. It is translated as CASSLTPTGTYEQYF.

CDR3 nucleotide sequence: TGTGCCAGCAACCAGGGGCAGGTTGCGGATGGCTACACCTTC. Its translation: CASNQGQVADGYTF. The chain combines TRBV2 with TRBJ1-2, with D possibly matching TRBD1 (6 bases). Germline CDR1 SNHLY, CDR2 FYNNEI. This CDR3 region has 14 residues. Trimming left V 7 bases short and J 6 bases short, with 18 bases between.

The chain carries TRBV29-1 and TRBJ2-3; 7 positions match TRBD2. CDR1 and CDR2 from the germline V gene are SQVTM and ANQGSEA. This CDR3 region has 16 residues. Germline trimming cut 2 bases from V and 1 base from J; bases unmatched to any gene: 9. DNA of the CDR3: TGCAGCGTTGAACCTCTTAGCGGGTGGGGCACAGATACGCAGTATTTT. It is translated as CSVEPLSGWGTDTQYF.

The count of this clone is one. The chain joins TRBV3-1 (or the pseudogene TRBV3-2) to TRBJ2-5; perhaps TRBD2 as D (6 bases). There are 12 residues in the CDR3. V was shortened by 6 bases and J by 6 bases, with 11 bases between the two germline ends. Germline assignment: CDR1 LGHDT and CDR2 YNNKEL (reference sequence). The CDR3 nucleotides are TGTGCCAGCAGGGAGGGCGAGCAGACCCAGTACTTC. It specifies CASREGEQTQYF.

The chain uses TRBV28 and TRBJ1-6; 8 bases line up with TRBD1. The CDR3 is 15 residues long. V shed 3 bases and J 10 bases; nucleotides not matched to a gene: 8. CDR1 and CDR2 from the germline V gene are MDHEN and SYDVKM. CDR3 nucleotides: TGTGCCAGCAGTTTCTCAGGGGGCGTAAGGTCACCCCTCCACTTT. Encoded protein: CASSFSGGVRSPLHF. Complete variable domain (other parts from reference TRBV28 and TRBJ1-6): DVKVTQSSRYLVKRTGEKVFLECVQDMDHENMFWYRQDPGLGLRLIYFSYDVKMKEKGDIPEGYSVSREKKERFSLILESASTNQTSMYLCASSFSGGVRSPLHFGNGTRLTVT.

V usage is TRBV29-1 and J usage is TRBJ2-1; unclear D gene. CDR3 length: 11 residues. The germline CDR1 and CDR2 sequences are SQVTM and ANQGSEA. Trimming shortened V by 4 bases and J by 7 bases, and 8 bases separated the two germline ends. CDR3 in DNA: TGCAGCGTTGTAAAGAGGAATGAGCAGTTCTTC. It yields the protein CSVVKRNEQFF.

The V and J genes are TRBV29-1 and TRBJ2-5, with a possible D match to TRBD1 (5 bases). The CDR3 sequence is 14 residues long. Trimming shortened V by 4 bases and J by 5 bases, and 17 bases separated the two germline ends. Germline-derived CDR1 and CDR2 are SQVTM and ANQGSEA. The CDR3 loop is CSVVRQGITETQYF. The CDR3 DNA reads as TGCAGCGTTGTTAGGCAGGGTATCACCGAGACCCAGTACTTC.

The rearrangement joins TRBV5-6 to TRBJ2-5; 12 bases align to TRBD2. V lost 4 bases and J lost 5; bases outside the gene matches: 9. The CDR3 runs to 16 residues. CDR1 SGHDT and CDR2 YYEEEE come from the germline V gene. DNA for the CDR3: TGTGCCAGCAGCAAAATGACTAGCGGGAGATCGGAGACCCAGTACTTC. This sequence encodes CASSKMTSGRSETQYF.

The chain combines TRBV5-4 with TRBJ2-5; 13 nucleotides line up with TRBD2. Germline CDR1 is SGHNT and CDR2 is YYREEE (reference sequence). V was pared by 4 bases and J by 5 bases, with 8 bases of the junction left unmatched. The CDR3 runs 16 residues. The chain's CDR3 is CASSPPGTSGIETQYF. The DNA of the CDR3 is TGTGCCAGCAGCCCGCCCGGGACTAGCGGGATCGAGACCCAGTACTTC.

The V gene is TRBV10-3, the J gene TRBJ2-7; unclear D gene. V lost 2 bases, J lost 0 bases, and 8 bases lay in between. This CDR3 is built from 14 residues. Germline CDR1 ENHRY, CDR2 SYGVKD. The CDR3 coding sequence is TGTGCCATCAGTGAGGGGCTTGTCTCCTACGAGCAGTACTTC. It codes for CAISEGLVSYEQYF.

The chain combines TRBV4-3 with TRBJ1-2; D is perhaps TRBD1 (6 bases). This CDR3 comprises 16 residues. V was trimmed by 0 bases and J by 0 bases, leaving 11 bases between them. CDR1 LGHNA and CDR2 YSLEER come from the germline V gene. CDR3 nucleotide sequence: TGCGCCAGCAGCCAAGAAACGACAGGTACTAACTATGGCTACACCTTC. Encoded protein: CASSQETTGTNYGYTF.

This sequence joins TRBV11-2 and TRBJ2-2, with a tentative D call TRBD1 (6 bases). Per the germline V gene, CDR1 is SGHAT and CDR2 is FQNNGV. The CDR3 is made up of 15 amino acids. V lost 4 bases to trimming and J lost 2 bases, with 11 bases between them. The CDR3 sequence is CASSSRGVNTGELFF. CDR3 coding DNA: TGTGCCAGCAGCTCCAGGGGAGTAAACACCGGGGAGCTGTTTTTT.

This chain joins TRBV2 and TRBJ1-5; D gene unclear. There are 15 residues in the CDR3. V dropped 7 bases and J dropped 2 bases, with 15 bases sitting between them. Germline V gene data show CDR1 as SNHLY and CDR2 as FYNNEI. In DNA form, the CDR3 reads TGTGCCAGCAATGAGGGAGGGTCGGGCAATCAGCCCCAGCATTTT. This codes for CASNEGGSGNQPQHF. The variable domain in full, completed from reference TRBV2 and TRBJ1-5, reads EPEVTQTPSHQVTQMGQEVILRCVPISNHLYFYWYRQILGQKVEFLVSFYNNEISEKSEIFDDQFSVERPDGSNFTLKIRSTKLEDSAMYFCASNEGGSGNQPQHFGDGTRLSIL.

This rearrangement joins TRBV11-3 to TRBJ2-1; TRBD2 aligns across 10 bases. CDR3 length: 18 amino acids. The germline CDR1 and CDR2 sequences are SGHNT and YENEEA. Unmatched junction bases numbered 16, after V lost 3 bases and J lost 8 bases. The CDR3 DNA reads TGTGCCAGCAGCTTCAACCTTATGGGGACTAGCGTCATCGATGAGCAGTTCTTC. Its protein is CASSFNLMGTSVIDEQFF. The entire variable domain, with the rest obtained from reference TRBV11-3 and TRBJ2-1, is as follows: EAGVVQSPRYKIIEKKQPVAFWCNPISGHNTLYWYLQNLGQGPELLIRYENEEAVDDSQLPKDRFSAERLKGVDSTLKIQPAELGDSAVYLCASSFNLMGTSVIDEQFFGPGTRLTVL.

The rearrangement joins TRBV28 to TRBJ2-3, with 11 bases matching TRBD2. CDR1 and CDR2 from the germline V gene are MDHEN and SYDVKM. The CDR3 has 15 amino acids. The ends lost 5 bases at V and 4 bases at J; junction bases unmatched: 5. This CDR3 reads CASSPRLAGPDTQYF. CDR3 nucleotides: TGTGCCAGCAGTCCCCGACTAGCGGGGCCAGATACGCAGTATTTT.